The present T cell receptor beta chain was sequenced within a study of vaccination and CD4 T cells after COVID-19 (dated by TCRdb to between 2022 and 2023). Describing the broader study: SARS-CoV-2 positivity had been established in the convalescent patients by nasal swab PCR, and mild disease was recorded in several of these patients and severe disease in one. The convalescent cohort comprised six males and four females, including two Hispanic individuals, seven Caucasians, two Asians and one multiracial person. Each participant got two doses of either the Pfizer-BioNTech BNT162b2 vaccine (n=8) or the Moderna mRNA-1273 vaccine (n=2). Post-COVID blood samples were collected from convalescent patients a median of around 96 days after diagnosis, with a range of roughly 30 to 170 days. Post-vaccine blood samples were collected a median of approximately eleven weeks after the second vaccine dose, ranging from about 12 to 250 days. Culture stimuli were overlapping spike peptide pools from SARS-CoV-2 and from the common cold coronaviruses HCoV-NL63, HCoV-OC43 and HCoV-229E. Control cultures received a CEFX viral epitope pool as the positive control, an HIV-1 Nef peptide pool as the negative control, or no peptide. In 10 COVID-19 convalescent patients and several infection-naive healthy vaccine recipients, the spike-specific CD4+ TCR repertoire before mRNA vaccination was compared with the repertoire after mRNA vaccination.

Note on this clonotype: What this receptor recognizes is not known. Per-base qualities were not stored, and no clone one base away is much larger.

Broader findings and caveats from the paper: An increase in the median number of SARS-CoV-2-reactive clonotypes from more than 20 after infection to 35 to 40 after vaccination was observed, but the change was not found to be significant. The number of convalescent patients in the study was relatively small, and the study did not examine early timepoints following natural infection. Of the vaccine-specific clones found in convalescent patients, nearly all (304 of 307) were mono-reactive for SARS-CoV-2 spike instead of being cross-reactive with common cold coronaviruses. In convalescent patients, a median roughly 85% of post-vaccine SARS-CoV-2-reactive clones were detected only after vaccination, suggesting vaccine-specific priming.

The sample's treatment or condition, from its label and the paper: approximately nine-day PBMC culture with coronavirus spike peptide pools or control peptides (ViraFEST assay). The study used the ViraFEST assay, which expanded antigen-specific T cells with peptide pools and then identified expanded clonotypes by TCR sequencing. The convalescent patients' positive SARS-CoV-2 PCR tests fell between March and December 2020, which was before the Alpha, Beta and Delta variants emerged in the United States. PBMCs were cultured at roughly 1.9 million per well in IMDM supplemented with approximately 5% human AB serum and about 10 IU/ml IL-2, with 9.5 to 10 ug/ml peptide pools added. On days 3 and 7, half of the culture medium was replaced with fresh IL-2-containing medium. After less than 12 days of culture, CD4+ T cells were isolated by negative selection using the EasySep CD4+ T cell isolation kit. Ficoll-Paque Plus gradient centrifugation was used to isolate PBMCs from whole blood, and the isolated PBMCs were then either used fresh or cryopreserved at -140C. Triplicate wells were generally used for each culture condition.

Library preparation employed PCR. At the Johns Hopkins FTIC core, DNA from the cultured CD4+ T cells underwent TCR sequencing with the Oncomine TCR Beta short-read assay. The QIAamp micro DNA kit was used to extract genomic DNA from the cultured CD4+ T cells. Oncomine TCR Beta libraries from cultured CD4+ T cells were pooled with unique dual indexes and sequenced on an Illumina iSeq 100. Per the original workflow: Non-productive sequences were filtered out, and CDR3s that did not start with C, did not end with F or W, or were shorter than 7 amino acids were discarded. The MANAFEST web application was used to identify antigen-specific clonotypes by comparing peptide-stimulated wells against reference wells and other culture wells. For a clone to be called positive, the clone needed an FDR below 0.05, an odds ratio above 5, and a productive frequency above 0.1% in at least two of three replicate wells. A clonotype counted as cross-reactive if it showed significant expansion both in the SARS-CoV-2 spike wells and in at least one common cold coronavirus spike condition. Similarity between CDR3 sequences was evaluated in R version 3.6.1 using Levenshtein distances (stringdist) and unrooted phylogenetic trees (ape). TCRdb reprocessed the public reads (quality trimming at Q25 with fastp, clone calling with MiXCR) and kept in-frame beta chains. Rows merge per CDR3 protein into single entries with the most common DNA and genes. The V and J calls were not made by the authors but by TCRdb's processing. This sample comprises about 9,100 distinct CDR3 sequences, around 60% of them detected only once. The ten largest clones add up to almost 35% of the sample.

V loses 0 bases at its end and J loses 7 bases; junction bases beyond the gene matches: 12. As encoded in the germline V gene (reference sequence), CDR1 is GTSNPN while CDR2 is SVGIG. Its CDR3 holds 16 amino acids, cysteine through phenylalanine. The read is trimmed to its CDR3 DNA, 48 bases read in frame from base 1. The sequence joins TRBV30 to TRBJ1-5; 7 bases in between match TRBD1. This TCR was recovered from a human donor who had recovered from COVID-19. Material: CD4+ T cells from blood, cultured in vitro. CDR3 protein: CAWSVPGPGGDQPQHF. The nucleotide sequence is TGTGCCTGGAGTGTTCCAGGGCCAGGGGGGGACCAGCCCCAGCATTTT.